What follows are 26 T cell receptor beta chains derived from one specimen sequenced in a study of blood T cell repertoires in COVID-19. This table comes from immunoSEQ multiplex PCR, and its TCRdb copy is limited to in-frame clones, with some not included. The sample records tens of thousands of clones, 85% to 90% being singletons. The sequenced sample was peripheral blood. These receptor sequences come from a woman aged 45-60 years with active or convalescent COVID-19.

The CDR3 bases are TGTGGTTTAGCGGGAGGAAGGGACACCGGGGAGCTGTTTTTT. Its translation: CGLAGGRDTGELFF. V gene TRBV30 combines with J gene TRBJ2-2, with 10 bases lining up with TRBD2. Germline values: CDR1 GTSNPN, CDR2 SVGIG (reference sequence). The CDR3 contains 14 residues.

The chain uses TRBV5-8 and TRBJ1-2; TRBD1 matches 7 bases. V gave up 4 bases and J gave up 8 bases; unmatched junction bases: 11. Germline CDR1 reads SGHTS; CDR2 reads YDEGEE. The CDR3 runs 14 residues. CDR3 protein: CASSPQKQGWGYTF. The CDR3 DNA reads TGTGCCAGCAGCCCGCAAAAACAGGGGTGGGGCTACACCTTC. Looking up the rest from reference TRBV5-8 and TRBJ1-2 gives the full variable domain: EAGVTQSPTHLIKTRGQQATLRCSPISGHTSVYWYQQALGLGLQFLLWYDEGEERNRGNFPPRFSGRQFPNYSSELNVNALELEDSALYLCASSPQKQGWGYTFGSGTRLTVV.

The chain joins TRBV6-2 or TRBV6-3 to TRBJ2-1; TRBD2 matches 12 bases. Germline V CDR1 and CDR2: MNHEY, SVGEGT. The CDR3 runs to 16 residues. Unmatched junction bases numbered 10, after V lost 5 bases and J lost 8 bases. Written as DNA, the CDR3 is TGTGCCAGCAGTCCCGGACTAGCGGGAAATCTGGATGAGCAGTTCTTC. It encodes CASSPGLAGNLDEQFF.

The chain links TRBV7-9 to TRBJ2-1; D gene uncertain. Germline CDR1 reads SEHNR; CDR2 reads FQNEAQ (reference sequence). The ends were cut back, 1 base at V and 3 bases at J, with 10 bases in the middle. The CDR3 covers 15 residues. The CDR3 sequence is CASSLGPGGYNEQFF. For the CDR3, the DNA is TGTGCCAGCAGCTTAGGTCCCGGCGGCTACAATGAGCAGTTCTTC.

Comment on this clone: In the same sample, other DNA sequences code for this CDR3. This rearrangement joins TRBV28 to TRBJ2-7; 8 bases are shared with TRBD1. V lost 6 bases and J lost 0; bases outside the gene matches: 10. The germline gives CDR1 MDHEN, CDR2 SYDVKM. CDR3 length: 16 amino acids. DNA of the CDR3: TGTGCCAGCAGCCGCCGGACAGGGTCTAGCTCCTACGAGCAGTACTTC. Its translation: CASSRRTGSSSYEQYF.

The V gene is TRBV7-6, the J gene TRBJ1-4; 8 positions agree with TRBD1. The J segment lost 0 bases and the V segment lost 5 bases, leaving 5 bases of the junction unmatched. This CDR3 is built from 16 residues. CDR1 and CDR2 from the germline V gene are SGHVS and FNYEAQ. The CDR3, as DNA: TGTGCCAGCAGCAAACGACAGGGGCCAACTAATGAAAAACTGTTTTTT. Protein product: CASSKRQGPTNEKLFF.

V gene TRBV9 combines with J gene TRBJ1-2; D is possibly TRBD1 (5 bases). This CDR3 comprises 13 residues. Trimming stripped 0 bases from V and 3 bases from J, with 6 bases between. Germline lookup yields CDR1 SGDLS and CDR2 YYNGEE. The CDR3 reads CASSVAGYYGYTF. The CDR3, as DNA: TGTGCCAGCAGCGTAGCAGGGTACTATGGCTACACCTTC.

The V gene is TRBV5-8, the J gene TRBJ2-1; 10 bases match TRBD2. The CDR3 covers 17 residues. V gave up 1 base and J gave up 8 bases; unmatched junction bases: 12. Germline V gives CDR1 SGHTS, CDR2 YDEGEE. This CDR3 is CASSLNSGRFGGDEQFF. The CDR3 DNA reads as TGTGCCAGCAGCTTGAATAGCGGGAGGTTCGGAGGTGATGAGCAGTTCTTC.

CDR3 protein: CASSIIGGRDGYTF. DNA for the CDR3: TGTGCCAGTAGTATTATCGGGGGACGGGATGGCTACACCTTC. The chain employs TRBV19 and TRBJ1-2, with D perhaps matching TRBD1 (5 bases). This CDR3 has 14 residues. V was pared by 3 bases and J by 6 bases, with 14 bases between. The germline V gene encodes CDR1 LNHDA and CDR2 SQIVND (reference sequence).

This chain connects TRBV5-6 to TRBJ1-3; D possibly corresponds to TRBD1 (5 bases). V lost 2 bases and J lost 0, with 12 bases in between. The CDR3 covers 16 residues. Germline V lookup: CDR1 SGHDT, CDR2 YYEEEE. CDR3 loop: CASSFKGRTSGNTIYF. CDR3 nucleotide sequence: TGTGCCAGCAGCTTCAAGGGGCGTACCTCTGGAAACACCATATATTTT.

The rearrangement joins TRBV5-6 to TRBJ1-1; TRBD1 matches at 9 bases. Germline V gene sequence: CDR1 SGHDT, CDR2 YYEEEE. This CDR3 contains 14 residues. The V gene end was trimmed by 4 bases and the J gene end by 5 bases; junction bases not matched to a gene: 6. CDR3 in DNA: TGTGCCAGCAGCCGGGACAGGGCGGGGACTGAAGCTTTCTTT. Encoded protein: CASSRDRAGTEAFF.

The chain uses TRBV3-1 (or the pseudogene TRBV3-2) and TRBJ2-7, with D possibly being TRBD2 (6 bases). This CDR3 is built from 14 residues. Per germline, CDR1 LGHDT and CDR2 YNNKEL (reference sequence). Trimming pared 1 base from V and 5 bases from J, leaving 12 bases between. This CDR3 reads CASSQASDVHEQYF. CDR3 nucleotide sequence: TGTGCCAGCAGCCAAGCTAGCGACGTGCACGAGCAGTACTTC.

This clone has more than one count but fewer than ten. The rearrangement links TRBV19 to TRBJ1-2; D perhaps matches TRBD1 (6 bases). Germline V gene data show CDR1 as LNHDA and CDR2 as SQIVND (reference sequence). Trimming left V 6 bases short and J 3 bases short, with 11 bases between. The CDR3 consists of 13 residues. The chain's CDR3 is CASRLGHYYGYTF. The DNA for the CDR3 is TGTGCCAGTAGGCTGGGACACTACTATGGCTACACCTTC.

The CDR3 reads CASSQTGRANYGYTF. The CDR3 nucleotides are TGTGCCAGCAGTCAAACAGGGCGGGCTAACTATGGCTACACCTTC. The chain has TRBV27 and TRBJ1-2; possibly TRBD1 for D (6 bases). This CDR3 is 15 amino acids long. CDR1 is MNHEY and CDR2 is SMNVEV in the germline V gene (reference sequence). V lost 5 bases to trimming and J lost 0 bases, with 13 bases between them.

This chain joins TRBV4-1 and TRBJ2-7, with 8 bases identical to TRBD1. The CDR3 runs to 16 residues. CDR1 and CDR2 (germline): MGHRA, YSYEKL. Trimming took 4 bases from V and 3 from J; bases not matched to a gene: 11. CDR3 coding DNA: TGCGCCAGCAGCCCTCTAGCCGGGACAGGAAACTACGAGCAGTACTTC. Residues: CASSPLAGTGNYEQYF.

The chain combines TRBV6-5 with TRBJ2-2, with 7 nucleotides matching TRBD1. J gave up 7 bases and V 6 bases, and 11 bases lay outside the gene matches. Germline lookup yields CDR1 MNHEY and CDR2 SVGAGI. This CDR3 is 15 amino acids long. In DNA, the CDR3 is TGTGCCAGCAGCCCCGACAGGGTGAGGCTCGGGGAGCTGTTTTTT. Translated: CASSPDRVRLGELFF.

This clone was seen a single time. The V call is TRBV7-3, the J call TRBJ2-3; maybe TRBD2 (6 bases). Germline CDR1 SGHTA, CDR2 FQGTGA. The V end was cut by 7 bases, the J end by 0 bases, with 11 bases between. The CDR3 extends over 14 amino acids. CDR3 bases: TGTGCCAGCAAGGTCGGGACTAGCACAGATACGCAGTATTTT. Translating it yields CASKVGTSTDTQYF.

The rearrangement links TRBV10-3 to TRBJ2-7, with 10 bases aligning to TRBD1. Germline values: CDR1 ENHRY, CDR2 SYGVKD. The CDR3 loop spans 14 amino acids. The V gene end was trimmed by 4 bases and the J gene end by 5 bases; junction bases not matched to a gene: 5. CDR3 sequence reads: CAISGRQGADEQYF. The CDR3 DNA reads as TGTGCCATCAGTGGCCGACAGGGGGCTGACGAGCAGTACTTC.

This chain links TRBV5-1 with TRBJ2-2, with 8 bases aligning to TRBD2. This CDR3 comprises 16 residues. With 1 base clipped from V and 1 base from J, the junction kept 3 bases outside the gene matches. Germline values: CDR1 SGHRS, CDR2 YFSETQ. The DNA for the CDR3 is TGCGCCAGCAGCTTGTCACTAGCGGTGAACACCGGGGAGCTGTTTTTT. Translating it yields CASSLSLAVNTGELFF.

The rearrangement joins TRBV30 to TRBJ1-2; no clear D. The germline CDR1 and CDR2 sequences are GTSNPN and SVGIG (reference sequence). The V and J ends lost 3 bases and 3 bases respectively, with 8 bases between them. The length of the CDR3 is 12 residues. CDR3 in DNA: TGTGCCTGGAGCCCCGGGGACTATGGCTACACCTTC. Translating gives CAWSPGDYGYTF.

The chain recombines TRBV9 with TRBJ1-1, with D hard to call. V was cut by 0 bases and J by 6 bases, with 9 bases left in between. The length of the CDR3 is 13 residues. Germline V gene lookup returns CDR1 SGDLS and CDR2 YYNGEE. The DNA of the CDR3 is TGTGCCAGCAGCGTAGTAAATGCGGCTGAAGCTTTCTTT. Translated: CASSVVNAAEAFF.

The V and J genes are TRBV7-6 and TRBJ2-1; 11 bases fit TRBD2. The CDR3 spans 17 residues. Per the germline V gene, CDR1 is SGHVS and CDR2 is FNYEAQ. The V and J ends lost 4 bases and 8 bases, in that order; junction bases with no gene match: 13. CDR3 in DNA: TGTGCCAGCAGCTCATTCCGCGGACTAGCGGGTATGGATGAGCAGTTCTTC. It translates to CASSSFRGLAGMDEQFF.

The V and J genes are TRBV28 and TRBJ2-3; maybe TRBD2 (6 bases). This CDR3 spans 14 amino acids. Between the trimmed V and J ends, which lost 6 bases and 6 bases, there was a span of 16 bases. Germline loops: CDR1 MDHEN, CDR2 SYDVKM. The CDR3 DNA reads TGTGCCAGCAGCTTTACCCAGGGACTTGATACGCAGTATTTT. This gives the protein CASSFTQGLDTQYF.

This clone has just one count. The chain links TRBV10-1 to TRBJ2-5; TRBD1 is a possible D gene (6 bases). The CDR3 runs to 16 residues. Germline lookup yields CDR1 WNHNN and CDR2 SYGVQD (reference sequence). The V gene lost 2 bases and the J gene lost 2 bases, with 15 bases spanning the gap. CDR3 residues: CASSEGGGWDQETQYF. DNA for the CDR3: TGCGCCAGCAGTGAGGGGGGCGGTTGGGATCAAGAGACCCAGTACTTC.

The V call is TRBV24-1, the J call TRBJ2-5; 9 bases line up with TRBD1. Germline V gene sequence: CDR1 KGHDR, CDR2 SFDVKD. The CDR3 runs 15 residues. Trimming removed 4 bases from V and 2 bases from J; junction bases left unmatched: 4. In nucleotides, the CDR3 is TGTGCCACCAGTGACCCGGGACAGGGTCAAGAGACCCAGTACTTC. Amino acid sequence: CATSDPGQGQETQYF.

This clone showed up just a few times. The J gene is TRBJ2-1, the V gene TRBV10-3; D is unresolved. The germline V and J ends were trimmed by 4 bases and 5 bases, with 12 bases remaining between them. CDR1 and CDR2 (germline): ENHRY, SYGVKD. CDR3 length: 14 amino acids. The CDR3, as DNA: TGTGCCATCAGTGTTACGAGCACCCACAATGAGCAGTTCTTC. It yields the protein CAISVTSTHNEQFF.